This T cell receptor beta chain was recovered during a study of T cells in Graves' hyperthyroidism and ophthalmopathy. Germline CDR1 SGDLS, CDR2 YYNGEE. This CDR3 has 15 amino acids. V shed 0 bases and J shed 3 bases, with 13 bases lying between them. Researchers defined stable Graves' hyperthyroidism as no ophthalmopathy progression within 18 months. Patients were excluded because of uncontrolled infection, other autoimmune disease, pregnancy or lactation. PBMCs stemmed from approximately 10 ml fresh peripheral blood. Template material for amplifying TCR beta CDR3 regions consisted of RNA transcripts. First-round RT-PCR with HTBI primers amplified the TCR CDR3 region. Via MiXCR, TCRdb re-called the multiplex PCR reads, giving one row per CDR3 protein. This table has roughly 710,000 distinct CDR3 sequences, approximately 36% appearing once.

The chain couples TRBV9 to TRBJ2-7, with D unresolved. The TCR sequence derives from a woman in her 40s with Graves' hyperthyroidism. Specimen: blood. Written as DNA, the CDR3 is TGTGCCAGCAGCGTAGAGCCAGGAATACGCTACGAGCAGTACTTC. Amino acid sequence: CASSVEPGIRYEQYF.